This TCR beta chain was sequenced during a study of response to subunit inactivated influenza vaccine. The study's findings and limits: Few additional T cells are recruited per seasonal influenza vaccination, authors suggested.

In TCRdb, the RT-PCR reads were re-called with MiXCR into one record per CDR3 protein. Counted here are around 160,000 distinct CDR3 sequences, about a tenth occurring once; the ten biggest clones make up 9.5% to 15%. Unmatched junction bases numbered 6, after V lost 6 bases and J lost 0 bases. The CDR3 extends over 14 amino acids. The germline V gene encodes CDR1 SQVTM and CDR2 ANQGSEA. As concerns this clonotype: Its antigen is unknown.

The chain carries TRBV29-1 and TRBJ2-3, with 7 bases aligning to TRBD1. The TCR originated in a man aged 50-60 years who received an inactivated influenza vaccine. The sample consisted of non-naive T cells sorted from PBMCs, taken roughly 46 days after vaccination. CDR3 DNA: TGCAGCGTCCAGGGGGTCGGAAGCACAGATACGCAGTATTTT. Amino acids: CSVQGVGSTDTQYF.